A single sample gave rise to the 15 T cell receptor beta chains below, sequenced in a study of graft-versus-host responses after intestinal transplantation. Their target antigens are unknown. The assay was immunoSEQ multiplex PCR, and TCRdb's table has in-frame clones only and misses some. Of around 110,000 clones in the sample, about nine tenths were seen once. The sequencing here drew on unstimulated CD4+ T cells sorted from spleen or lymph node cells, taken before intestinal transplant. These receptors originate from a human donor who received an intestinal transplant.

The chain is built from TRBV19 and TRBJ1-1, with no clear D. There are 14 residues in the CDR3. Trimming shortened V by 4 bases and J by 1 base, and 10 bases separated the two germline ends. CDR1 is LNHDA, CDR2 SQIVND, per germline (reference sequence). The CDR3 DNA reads TGTGCCAGTAGTACCGGACGGGAGAACACTGAAGCTTTCTTT. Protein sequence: CASSTGRENTEAFF.

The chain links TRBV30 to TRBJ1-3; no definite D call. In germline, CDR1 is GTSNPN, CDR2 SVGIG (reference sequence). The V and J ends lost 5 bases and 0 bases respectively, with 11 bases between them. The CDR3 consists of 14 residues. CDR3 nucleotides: TGTGCCTGGGCCGAGGGTGGCTCTGGAAACACCATATATTTT. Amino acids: CAWAEGGSGNTIYF.

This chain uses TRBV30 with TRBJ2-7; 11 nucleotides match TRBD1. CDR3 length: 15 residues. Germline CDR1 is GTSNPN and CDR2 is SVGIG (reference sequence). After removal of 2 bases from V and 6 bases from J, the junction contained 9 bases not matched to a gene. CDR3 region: CAWSLVDRGRPEQYF. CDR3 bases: TGTGCCTGGAGTCTGGTGGACAGGGGGCGACCCGAGCAGTACTTC.

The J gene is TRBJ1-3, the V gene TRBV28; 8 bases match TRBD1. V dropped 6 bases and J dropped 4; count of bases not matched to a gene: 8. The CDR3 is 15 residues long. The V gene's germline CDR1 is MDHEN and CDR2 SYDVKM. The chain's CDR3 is CASSSQGAEGNTIYF. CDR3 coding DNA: TGTGCCAGCAGCTCCCAGGGGGCTGAAGGAAACACCATATATTTT.

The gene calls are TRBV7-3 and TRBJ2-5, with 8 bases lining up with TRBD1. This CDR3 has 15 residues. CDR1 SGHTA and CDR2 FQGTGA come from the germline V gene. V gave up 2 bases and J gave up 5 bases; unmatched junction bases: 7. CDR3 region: CASSLFPGGMETQYF. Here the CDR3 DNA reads TGTGCCAGCAGCTTATTTCCAGGGGGCATGGAGACCCAGTACTTC.

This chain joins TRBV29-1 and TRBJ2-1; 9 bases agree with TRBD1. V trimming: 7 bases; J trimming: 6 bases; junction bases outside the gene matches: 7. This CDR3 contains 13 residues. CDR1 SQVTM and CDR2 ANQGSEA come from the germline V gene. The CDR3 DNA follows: TGCAGCGGCCGACAGGGGGGGGGCAATGAGCAGTTCTTC. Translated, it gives CSGRQGGGNEQFF.

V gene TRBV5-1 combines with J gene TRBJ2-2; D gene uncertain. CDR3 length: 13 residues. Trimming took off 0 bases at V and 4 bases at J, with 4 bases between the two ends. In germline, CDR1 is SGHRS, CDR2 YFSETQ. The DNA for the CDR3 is TGCGCCAGCAGCTTGGTTCTCACCGGGGAGCTGTTTTTT. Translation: CASSLVLTGELFF.

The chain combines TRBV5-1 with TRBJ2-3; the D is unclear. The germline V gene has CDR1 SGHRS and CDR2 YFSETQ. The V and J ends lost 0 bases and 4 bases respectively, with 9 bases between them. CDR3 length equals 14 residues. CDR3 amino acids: CASSLGLVSDTQYF. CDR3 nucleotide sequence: TGCGCCAGCAGCTTGGGCCTAGTCTCAGATACGCAGTATTTT.

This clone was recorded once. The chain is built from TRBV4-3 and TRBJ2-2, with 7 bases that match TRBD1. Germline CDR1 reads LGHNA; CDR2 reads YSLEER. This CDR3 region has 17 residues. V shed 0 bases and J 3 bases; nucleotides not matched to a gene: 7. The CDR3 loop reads CASSQDAGGLDTGELFF. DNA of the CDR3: TGCGCCAGCAGCCAAGACGCAGGGGGTTTGGACACCGGGGAGCTGTTTTTT.

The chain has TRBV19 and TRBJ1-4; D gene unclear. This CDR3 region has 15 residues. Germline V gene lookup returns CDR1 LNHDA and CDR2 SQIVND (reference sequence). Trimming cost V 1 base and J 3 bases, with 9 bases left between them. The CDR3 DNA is TGTGCCAGTAGTATAGCTGGGCTTGCTAATGAAAAACTGTTTTTT. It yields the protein CASSIAGLANEKLFF.

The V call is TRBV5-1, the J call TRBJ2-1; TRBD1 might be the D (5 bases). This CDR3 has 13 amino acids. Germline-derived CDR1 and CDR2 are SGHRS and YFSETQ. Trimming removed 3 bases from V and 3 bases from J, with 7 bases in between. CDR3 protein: CASSYDSYNEQFF. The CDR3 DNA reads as TGCGCCAGCAGCTATGACAGCTACAATGAGCAGTTCTTC.

The CDR3 DNA reads TGTGCCAGCAGTGAAGCGCGGGGGGCCCCCCATAGCAATCAGCCCCAGCATTTT. Amino acid sequence: CASSEARGAPHSNQPQHF. This sequence joins TRBV2 and TRBJ1-5, with a tentative D call TRBD1 (6 bases). The V gene lost 0 bases and the J gene lost 0 bases, with 15 bases spanning the gap. CDR1 SNHLY and CDR2 FYNNEI come from the germline V gene. The CDR3 has 18 residues.

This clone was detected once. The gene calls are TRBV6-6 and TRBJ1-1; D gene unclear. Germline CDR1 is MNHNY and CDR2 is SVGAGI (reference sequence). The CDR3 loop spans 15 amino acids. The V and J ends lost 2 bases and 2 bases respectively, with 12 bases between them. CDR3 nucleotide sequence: TGTGCCAGCAGTTACCGGGTGGCAGCTAACACTGAAGCTTTCTTT. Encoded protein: CASSYRVAANTEAFF.

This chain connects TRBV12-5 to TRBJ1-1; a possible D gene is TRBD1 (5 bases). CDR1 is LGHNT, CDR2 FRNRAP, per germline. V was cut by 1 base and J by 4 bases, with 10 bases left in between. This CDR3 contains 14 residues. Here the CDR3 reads CASGLGQGGTEAFF. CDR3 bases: TGTGCTAGTGGTTTGGGCCAGGGAGGCACTGAAGCTTTCTTT.

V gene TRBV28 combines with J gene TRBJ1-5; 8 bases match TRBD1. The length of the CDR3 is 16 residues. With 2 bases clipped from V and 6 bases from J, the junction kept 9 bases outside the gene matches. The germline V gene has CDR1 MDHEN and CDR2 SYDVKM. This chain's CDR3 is CASSLRGSGGGQPQHF. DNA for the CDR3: TGTGCCAGCAGTTTACGGGGCTCAGGGGGCGGTCAGCCCCAGCATTTT.